Presented here are 26 T cell receptor beta chains from one specimen sequenced in a study of hypomethylating agent response in myelodysplastic syndrome. Sequencing was performed with immunoSEQ multiplex PCR; in TCRdb, only in-frame clones are kept and a portion is missing. The data contain about 4,400 clones, around 84% of them singletons. This material consisted of bone marrow, taken before or after starting hypomethylating agent treatment for myelodysplastic syndrome (not recorded which). The receptor source for this set is a human donor with myelodysplastic syndrome.

CDR3 nucleotide sequence: TGTGCCAGCAGCTCGAGGCAGCGCGGTCAGCCCCAGCATTTT. Protein product: CASSSRQRGQPQHF. The chain employs TRBV6-5 and TRBJ1-5; D remains ambiguous. V was clipped by 6 bases and J by 6 bases, with 15 bases between them. Germline CDR1 and CDR2: MNHEY and SVGAGI. The CDR3 is made up of 14 amino acids.

The chain employs TRBV4-3 and TRBJ2-2, with TRBD2 identical over 7 bases. The CDR3 loop spans 14 amino acids. Germline V lookup: CDR1 LGHNA, CDR2 YSLEER. V lost 0 bases, J lost 7 bases, and 2 bases stayed unmatched. The CDR3 loop reads CASSQEGGIGELFF. In nucleotides, the CDR3 is TGCGCCAGCAGCCAAGAGGGGGGGATCGGGGAGCTGTTTTTT.

The rearrangement joins TRBV2 to TRBJ2-1; weak D call: TRBD2 (6 bases). The CDR3 sequence is 14 residues long. The germline V gene encodes CDR1 SNHLY and CDR2 FYNNEI. V lost 4 bases to trimming and J lost 5 bases, with 12 bases between them. The CDR3 here is CASSGRRGNNEQFF. CDR3 DNA: TGTGCCAGCAGTGGACGGAGGGGTAACAATGAGCAGTTCTTC.

The CDR3: CASSLKTGGAGNTIYF. The DNA of the CDR3 is TGTGCCAGCAGCTTAAAGACAGGGGGGGCTGGAAACACCATATATTTT. The rearrangement links TRBV7-8 to TRBJ1-3, with 9 positions matching TRBD1. CDR3 length: 16 amino acids. CDR1 is SGHVS and CDR2 is FQNEAQ in the germline V gene. V lost 2 bases to trimming and J lost 2 bases; unmatched junction nucleotides: 4.

This chain uses TRBV6-6 with TRBJ1-4; D is ambiguous. Trimming pared 5 bases from V and 0 bases from J, leaving 13 bases between. CDR1 and CDR2 from the germline V gene are MNHNY and SVGAGI (reference sequence). The CDR3 is 16 residues long. CDR3 coding DNA: TGTGCCAGCAGTGGGAAGGGTCCCCCAACTAATGAAAAACTGTTTTTT. Protein product: CASSGKGPPTNEKLFF.

This chain links TRBV28 with TRBJ1-5; perhaps TRBD1 as D (6 bases). The germline V and J ends were trimmed by 7 bases and 4 bases, with 17 bases remaining between them. The CDR3 is made up of 15 amino acids. Germline-derived CDR1 and CDR2 are MDHEN and SYDVKM. CDR3 in amino acids: CASKGGGRENQPQHF. The CDR3 nucleotides read TGTGCCAGCAAGGGGGGGGGCAGGGAAAATCAGCCCCAGCATTTT.

This chain connects TRBV11-2 to TRBJ2-3; 7 bases align to TRBD2. The CDR3 has 15 residues. Losses at the gene ends were 5 bases for V and 1 base for J; bases not matched to a gene: 6. The germline gives CDR1 SGHAT, CDR2 FQNNGV. For the CDR3, the DNA is TGTGCCAGCAGCCCAATCCGGGGGGGCACAGATACGCAGTATTTT. The encoded protein is CASSPIRGGTDTQYF.

The gene calls are TRBV27 and TRBJ2-2; D gene ambiguous. Germline V lookup: CDR1 MNHEY, CDR2 SMNVEV (reference sequence). The CDR3 totals 12 residues. Trimming took 4 bases from V and 4 from J, leaving 4 bases between them. CDR3 in DNA: TGTGCCAGCAGTTCAGGCACCGGGGAGCTGTTTTTT. This codes for CASSSGTGELFF.

The V gene is TRBV7-9, the J gene TRBJ1-1; 7 bases are a match to TRBD1. The ends lost 4 bases at V and 6 bases at J; junction bases unmatched: 5. Germline CDR1 is SEHNR and CDR2 is FQNEAQ (reference sequence). The CDR3 totals 13 residues. The CDR3 reads CASSSRGGAEAFF. CDR3 nucleotide sequence: TGTGCCAGCAGCTCCAGGGGGGGAGCTGAAGCTTTCTTT.

The chain couples TRBV10-3 to TRBJ2-7; perhaps TRBD2 as D (5 bases). The CDR3 sequence is 14 residues long. Germline V CDR1 and CDR2: ENHRY, SYGVKD. The V gene lost 4 bases and the J gene lost 1 base, with 11 bases spanning the gap. CDR3 DNA sequence: TGTGCCATCAGTGGTCTAGGCGGGTCCTACGAGCAGTACTTC. Protein product: CAISGLGGSYEQYF.

The rearrangement links TRBV30 to TRBJ2-5; D is uncertain. Trimming stripped 1 base from V and 3 bases from J, with 0 bases between. Germline V gene sequence: CDR1 GTSNPN, CDR2 SVGIG (reference sequence). The CDR3 contains 10 residues. CDR3: CAWSEETQYF. The CDR3 DNA reads as TGTGCCTGGAGTGAAGAGACCCAGTACTTC.

The chain links TRBV28 to TRBJ2-7; TRBD1 matches at 9 bases. The V gene's germline CDR1 is MDHEN and CDR2 SYDVKM. The ends lost 4 bases at V and 0 bases at J; junction bases unmatched: 7. The CDR3 contains 16 residues. In nucleotides, the CDR3 is TGTGCCAGCAGTTCCTCGAAGGGACAGGGCTCCTACGAGCAGTACTTC. This sequence encodes CASSSSKGQGSYEQYF.

This clone was observed a few times. The chain carries TRBV7-2 and TRBJ2-7; D uncertain. Germline assignment: CDR1 SGHTA and CDR2 FQGNSA. The CDR3 spans 11 residues. V was trimmed by 4 bases and J by 4 bases, leaving 5 bases between them. The CDR3 DNA follows: TGTGCCAGCAGCTCACATTACGAGCAGTACTTC. This encodes CASSSHYEQYF.

This sequence joins TRBV7-2 and TRBJ2-5; 9 bases are shared with TRBD1. Per germline, CDR1 SGHTA and CDR2 FQGNSA. Trimming took 5 bases from V and 5 from J; bases not matched to a gene: 6. This CDR3 comprises 14 residues. CDR3 sequence: CASSPWTGAETQYF. In nucleotides, the CDR3 is TGTGCCAGCAGCCCTTGGACAGGGGCGGAGACCCAGTACTTC.

J is TRBJ2-1 and V is TRBV12-2; TRBD2 reflects the table's D call only, with no check against the DNA. TRBV12-2 is designated a pseudogene. The CDR3 totals 18 residues. The CDR3 reads CASRFRGLAGGPRNEQFF. In DNA form, the CDR3 reads TGTGCAAGTCGCTTCCGGGGACTAGCGGGAGGGCCAAGGAATGAGCAGTTCTTC.

The rearrangement joins TRBV7-3 to TRBJ1-2, with 7 bases aligning to TRBD1. The ends lost 1 base at V and 4 bases at J; junction bases unmatched: 15. The CDR3 is made up of 18 amino acids. Germline V lookup: CDR1 SGHTA, CDR2 FQGTGA. The CDR3 region is CASSLIRQGGSRFYGYTF. CDR3 in DNA: TGTGCCAGCAGCTTAATTAGACAGGGTGGGTCTAGATTCTATGGCTACACCTTC.

The genes are TRBV14 and TRBJ1-3, with D possibly matching TRBD1 (6 bases). The ends were cut back, 4 bases at V and 5 bases at J, with 18 bases in the middle. The germline V gene encodes CDR1 SGHDN and CDR2 FVKESK. The CDR3 is 16 residues long. The CDR3 DNA reads as TGTGCCAGCAGCCGAGAGCTTGGGGGCAATCGAAACACCATATATTTT. Protein: CASSRELGGNRNTIYF.

DNA for the CDR3: TGCGCCAGCAGCCCCAGGACAGGGGCGATCACTGAAGCTTTCTTT. Translation gives CASSPRTGAITEAFF. The chain has TRBV5-1 and TRBJ1-1, with TRBD1 matching 9 bases. The CDR3 covers 15 residues. After removal of 4 bases from V and 4 bases from J, the junction contained 8 bases not matched to a gene. Per the germline V gene, CDR1 is SGHRS and CDR2 is YFSETQ. The entire variable domain, with the rest obtained from reference TRBV5-1 and TRBJ1-1, is as follows: KAGVTQTPRYLIKTRGQQVTLSCSPISGHRSVSWYQQTPGQGLQFLFEYFSETQRNKGNFPGRFSGRQFSNSRSEMNVSTLELGDSALYLCASSPRTGAITEAFFGQGTRLTVV.

The V gene is TRBV29-1, the J gene TRBJ1-2, with D possibly TRBD1 on 5 matching bases. Trimming removed 5 bases at V and 1 base at J, with 14 bases between. Germline lookup yields CDR1 SQVTM and CDR2 ANQGSEA. The CDR3 length is 14 residues. CDR3 residues: CSVSRGTDNYGYTF. CDR3 coding DNA: TGCAGCGTTTCGAGAGGGACGGATAACTATGGCTACACCTTC.

The V and J genes are TRBV19 and TRBJ1-1, with D possibly TRBD1 on 5 matching bases. Germline lookup yields CDR1 LNHDA and CDR2 SQIVND (reference sequence). Trimming removed 7 bases from V and 0 bases from J, with 12 bases in between. There are 14 residues in the CDR3. The CDR3 region is CASTPTDMNTEAFF. DNA for the CDR3: TGTGCCAGTACCCCGACAGATATGAACACTGAAGCTTTCTTT.

In its sample, this clone was seen a few times. V usage is TRBV27 and J usage is TRBJ1-1; D not certain. This CDR3 region has 13 residues. Germline V gene lookup returns CDR1 MNHEY and CDR2 SMNVEV (reference sequence). Trimming stripped 8 bases from V and 5 bases from J, with 15 bases between. The DNA of the CDR3 is TGTGCCAGCGGATCAGGATATCGGACTGAAGCTTTCTTT. This codes for CASGSGYRTEAFF.

This sequence joins TRBV7-6 and TRBJ1-2, with D perhaps TRBD1 (5 bases). Trimming shortened V by 1 base and J by 7 bases, and 16 bases separated the two germline ends. The CDR3 has 15 amino acids. Germline V gene lookup returns CDR1 SGHVS and CDR2 FNYEAQ. The CDR3 reads CASSLEGTGLSGYTF. The CDR3, as DNA: TGTGCCAGCAGCTTAGAAGGGACCGGCTTAAGTGGCTACACCTTC. Based on the CDR3 plus reference TRBV7-6 and TRBJ1-2, the full variable domain is GAGVSQSPRYKVTKRGQDVALRCDPISGHVSLYWYRQALGQGPEFLTYFNYEAQQDKSGLPNDRFSAERPEGSISTLTIQRTEQRDSAMYRCASSLEGTGLSGYTFGSGTRLTVV.

This clone has just one count. V is TRBV4-1 and J is TRBJ2-3; 8 bases line up with TRBD2. This CDR3 spans 16 amino acids. The germline gives CDR1 MGHRA, CDR2 YSYEKL. Trimming removed 1 base from V and 1 base from J; junction bases left unmatched: 4. The CDR3 reads CASSQGNSGGTDTQYF. In DNA form, the CDR3 reads TGCGCCAGCAGCCAAGGGAATAGCGGGGGCACAGATACGCAGTATTTT.

This chain links TRBV29-1 with TRBJ2-7; possibly TRBD2 for D (7 bases). This CDR3 region has 12 residues. V was shortened by 4 bases and J by 2 bases, with 9 bases between the two germline ends. Germline V CDR1 and CDR2: SQVTM, ANQGSEA. The CDR3 sequence is CSVVGGAYEQYF. The CDR3 DNA follows: TGCAGCGTTGTAGGGGGGGCCTACGAGCAGTACTTC.

The rearrangement joins TRBV5-4 to TRBJ2-3, with TRBD2 as a possible D gene (5 bases). The germline gives CDR1 SGHNT, CDR2 YYREEE (reference sequence). Trimming took off 1 base at V and 4 bases at J, with 13 bases between the two ends. This CDR3 spans 15 amino acids. The CDR3 DNA reads as TGTGCCAGCAGCTTGATAGTGGGAGTATCAGATACGCAGTATTTT. Encoded protein: CASSLIVGVSDTQYF.

This sequence joins TRBV2 and TRBJ2-5; tentatively, D is TRBD2 (6 bases). The CDR3 extends over 14 amino acids. Germline V gives CDR1 SNHLY, CDR2 FYNNEI. V gave up 5 bases and J gave up 2 bases, with 12 bases separating them. This CDR3 is CASSQLAGQETQYF. In DNA, the CDR3 is TGTGCCAGCAGTCAATTGGCGGGACAAGAGACCCAGTACTTC.